The rows below give T cell receptor beta chains drawn from one sample of a study of response to subunit inactivated influenza vaccine. A single record per CDR3 protein comes from TCRdb applying MiXCR to the RT-PCR reads. The sample lists about 520,000 distinct CDR3 sequences, roughly 27% seen once, with approximately 1.9% in the top ten. This sample comprised CD4+ T cells sorted from PBMCs, obtained 4 to 6 days after vaccination. The receptors derive from a man aged 50 to 59 who received an inactivated influenza vaccine. Both conserved end residues are part of each CDR3. The order of the fields is V gene, clone size, D gene, J gene, CDR3 protein, CDR3 DNA. D genes are given only for firm matches. Not all rows give a size; the values are once, few, many and, for expanded clones, a class.

V: TRBV30; size: few; D: TRBD1; J: TRBJ2-7; CDR3: CAWSVLDRGYEQYF; DNA: TGTGCCTGGAGTGTCTTGGACAGGGGCTACGAGCAGTACTTC
V: TRBV20-1; size: few; D: TRBD1; J: TRBJ2-5; CDR3: CSARPYRGETQYF; DNA: TGCAGTGCTAGGCCTTACAGGGGGGAGACCCAGTACTTC
V: TRBV6-5; size: once; D: TRBD1; J: TRBJ2-2; CDR3: CASSFKGAQTGELFF; DNA: TGTGCCAGCAGTTTTAAGGGGGCGCAAACCGGGGAGCTGTTTTTT
V: TRBV20-1; size: .; D: .; J: TRBJ2-7; CDR3: CSARDYRVTGYEQYF; DNA: TGCAGTGCTAGGGATTACAGGGTAACCGGCTACGAGCAGTACTTC
V: TRBV7-3; size: few; D: .; J: TRBJ1-1; CDR3: CASSVTGMNTEAFF; DNA: TGTGCCAGCAGCGTTACAGGGATGAACACTGAAGCTTTCTTT
V: TRBV7-2; size: .; D: TRBD1; J: TRBJ2-3; CDR3: CASSKQGARDTQYF; DNA: TGTGCCAGCAGCAAGCAGGGGGCGCGGGATACGCAGTATTTT
V: TRBV6-2/TRBV6-3; size: .; D: TRBD1; J: TRBJ2-1; CDR3: CASRRTGGTYNEQFF; DNA: TGTGCCAGCAGACGGACAGGGGGAACATACAATGAGCAGTTCTTC
V: TRBV5-6; size: .; D: .; J: TRBJ2-3; CDR3: CASRPVSGGPDTQYF; DNA: TGTGCCAGCAGACCCGTCTCTGGGGGGCCAGATACGCAGTATTTT
V: TRBV12-3/TRBV12-4; size: .; D: .; J: TRBJ1-3; CDR3: CASNPGTNSGNTIYF; DNA: TGTGCCAGCAACCCCGGGACAAACTCTGGAAACACCATATATTTT
V: TRBV5-1; size: many; D: .; J: TRBJ2-5; CDR3: CASSLFPGETQYF; DNA: TGCGCCAGCAGCTTGTTCCCCGGGGAGACCCAGTACTTC
V: TRBV18; size: .; D: TRBD1; J: TRBJ1-1; CDR3: CASSPPRTGKTEAFF; DNA: TGTGCCAGCTCACCACCAAGGACAGGGAAGACTGAAGCTTTCTTT
V: TRBV7-2; size: .; D: .; J: TRBJ1-6; CDR3: CASSFGAYHSPLHF; DNA: TGTGCCAGCAGCTTTGGAGCCTATCATTCACCCCTCCACTTT
V: TRBV7-2; size: many; D: .; J: TRBJ1-6; CDR3: CASSLVAAGYSPLHF; DNA: TGTGCCAGCAGCTTAGTGGCTGCAGGGTATTCACCCCTCCACTTT
V: TRBV20-1; size: .; D: .; J: TRBJ2-1; CDR3: CSAPSGMGYNEQFF; DNA: TGCAGTGCCCCTTCCGGGATGGGGTACAATGAGCAGTTCTTC
V: TRBV20-1; size: .; D: .; J: TRBJ1-1; CDR3: CSARDHGGATLTEAFF; DNA: TGCAGTGCTAGAGATCATGGAGGGGCTACTCTCACTGAAGCTTTCTTT
V: TRBV7-9; size: .; D: .; J: TRBJ2-3; CDR3: CASSSATGTLFTDTQYF; DNA: TGTGCCAGCAGCTCCGCGACCGGCACGCTCTTCACAGATACGCAGTATTTT
V: TRBV9; size: few; D: .; J: TRBJ2-5; CDR3: CASSESPTSEETQYF; DNA: TGTGCCAGCAGCGAGTCCCCGACGAGCGAAGAGACCCAGTACTTC
V: TRBV13; size: .; D: .; J: TRBJ2-7; CDR3: CASSRTPWGFNEQYF; DNA: TGTGCCAGCAGCCGAACCCCTTGGGGGTTCAACGAGCAGTACTTC
V: TRBV5-1; size: .; D: TRBD1; J: TRBJ2-1; CDR3: CASSIQGAPNEQFF; DNA: TGCGCCAGCAGCATACAGGGGGCGCCAAATGAGCAGTTCTTC
V: TRBV24-1; size: .; D: TRBD2; J: TRBJ2-1; CDR3: CATSGTSGRVSYNEQFF; DNA: TGTGCCACCAGTGGGACTAGCGGGAGGGTCTCCTACAATGAGCAGTTCTTC
V: TRBV4-1; size: few; D: .; J: TRBJ2-3; CDR3: CASSAGISTDTQYF; DNA: TGCGCCAGCAGCGCAGGGATTTCCACAGATACGCAGTATTTT
V: TRBV25-1; size: few; D: .; J: TRBJ1-6; CDR3: CASSTHQDSPLHF; DNA: TGTGCCAGCAGTACTCATCAGGATTCACCCCTCCACTTT
V: TRBV15; size: few; D: .; J: TRBJ1-2; CDR3: CATSKGGSVYTF; DNA: TGTGCCACCAGCAAGGGTGGGAGTGTCTACACCTTC
V: TRBV29-1; size: few; D: .; J: TRBJ2-1; CDR3: CSVESSSYNEQFF; DNA: TGCAGCGTTGAGTCCAGCTCCTACAATGAGCAGTTCTTC
V: TRBV7-7; size: many; D: .; J: TRBJ2-7; CDR3: CASSLERMGEQYF; DNA: TGTGCTAGCAGCTTAGAGAGGATGGGGGAGCAGTACTTC